A selection of T cell receptor beta chains follows, all from one sample in a study of T-cell reconstitution after alpha-beta-depleted transplantation in children. TCRdb recomputed calls from the PCR reads with MiXCR, one row per CDR3 protein. The sample holds over 300,000 distinct CDR3 sequences, 10% seen once. Sequencing was performed on PBMCs from the stem cell graft donor, taken from the stem cell graft. These receptors were collected from a human donor who donated a stem cell graft to a child with acute lymphoblastic leukemia. Each CDR3 is given with its conserved first and last residue. The order of the fields is J gene, clone size, D gene, V gene, CDR3 DNA, CDR3 protein. The D gene is left open where the match is weak. Some rows have no size entry. The others give once, few or many, or a class for an expanded clone.

J: TRBJ2-1
size: many
D: .
V: TRBV20-1
DNA: TGCAGTGCTAGAGATGTGACAGGCAACTCCTACAATGAGCAGTTCTTC
CDR3: CSARDVTGNSYNEQFF

J: TRBJ2-7
size: .
D: .
V: TRBV6-1
DNA: TGTGCCAGCAAAAAGAGATTCGCGGGCTACGAGCAGTACTTC
CDR3: CASKKRFAGYEQYF

J: TRBJ2-3
size: .
D: .
V: TRBV12-3/TRBV12-4
DNA: TGTGCCAGCAGTTCGGCCGCTACGCAGTATTTT
CDR3: CASSSAATQYF

J: TRBJ2-1
size: .
D: TRBD1
V: TRBV11-2
DNA: TGTGCCAGCAGCTTATCTGGGACAGGGGTCAACTCCTACAATGAGCAGTTCTTC
CDR3: CASSLSGTGVNSYNEQFF

J: TRBJ2-1
size: few
D: .
V: TRBV5-1
DNA: TGCGCCAGCAGCGGGGTTGGGCTGGGAGAGCAGTTCTTC
CDR3: CASSGVGLGEQFF

J: TRBJ2-1
size: .
D: .
V: TRBV7-9
DNA: TGTGCCAGCAGCTTAGATGATGAGCAGTTCTTC
CDR3: CASSLDDEQFF

J: TRBJ1-5
size: many
D: TRBD1
V: TRBV27
DNA: TGTGCCAGCAGTTTTAGACAGGGTGGTCAGCCCCAGCATTTT
CDR3: CASSFRQGGQPQHF

J: TRBJ1-2
size: .
D: .
V: TRBV4-1
DNA: TGCGCCAGCAGCCAAGATGGCGGCCGCTACACCTTC
CDR3: CASSQDGGRYTF

J: TRBJ2-1
size: many
D: TRBD2
V: TRBV12-3/TRBV12-4
DNA: TGTGCCAGCAGTTTAGCGAGCGGGAGACCTGAGCAGTTCTTC
CDR3: CASSLASGRPEQFF

J: TRBJ2-1
size: few
D: TRBD2
V: TRBV12-3/TRBV12-4
DNA: TGTGCCAGCAGCAAGACTCTCGGACTAGAGAATGAGCAGTTCTTC
CDR3: CASSKTLGLENEQFF

J: TRBJ2-1
size: few
D: TRBD2
V: TRBV3-1
DNA: TGTGCCAGCAGCCAAGATAGAACTAGCGGGAGGGTTTACAATGAGCAGTTCTTC
CDR3: CASSQDRTSGRVYNEQFF

J: TRBJ2-5
size: few
D: .
V: TRBV28
DNA: TGTGCCAGCAGGTCAATTCAGGGCTTAGAGACCCAGTACTTC
CDR3: CASRSIQGLETQYF

J: TRBJ2-5
size: many
D: TRBD2
V: TRBV20-1
DNA: TGCAGTGCTAGCTCCAGCGGGAGCCCGGGAGAGACCCAGTACTTC
CDR3: CSASSSGSPGETQYF

J: TRBJ1-4
size: .
D: TRBD1
V: TRBV4-3
DNA: TGCGCCAGCAGCCCTCGGGCGGGACAGGGAAGTGAAAAACTGTTTTTT
CDR3: CASSPRAGQGSEKLFF

J: TRBJ1-1
size: few
D: .
V: TRBV19
DNA: TGTGCCAGTAGTATCGCAGGGTTAACTGAAGCTTTCTTT
CDR3: CASSIAGLTEAFF

J: TRBJ1-3
size: .
D: .
V: TRBV15
DNA: TGTGCCACCAGCAGCCCAAGCTCTGGAAACACCATATATTTT
CDR3: CATSSPSSGNTIYF

J: TRBJ2-2
size: many
D: .
V: TRBV4-1
DNA: TGCGCCAGCAGCCAAGGTTTAAGGGACACCGGGGAGCTGTTTTTT
CDR3: CASSQGLRDTGELFF

J: TRBJ2-1
size: .
D: .
V: TRBV2
DNA: TGTGCCAGCAGTGTTTTCAGGGCCTATTCTATCTCCTACAATGAGCAGTTCTTC
CDR3: CASSVFRAYSISYNEQFF